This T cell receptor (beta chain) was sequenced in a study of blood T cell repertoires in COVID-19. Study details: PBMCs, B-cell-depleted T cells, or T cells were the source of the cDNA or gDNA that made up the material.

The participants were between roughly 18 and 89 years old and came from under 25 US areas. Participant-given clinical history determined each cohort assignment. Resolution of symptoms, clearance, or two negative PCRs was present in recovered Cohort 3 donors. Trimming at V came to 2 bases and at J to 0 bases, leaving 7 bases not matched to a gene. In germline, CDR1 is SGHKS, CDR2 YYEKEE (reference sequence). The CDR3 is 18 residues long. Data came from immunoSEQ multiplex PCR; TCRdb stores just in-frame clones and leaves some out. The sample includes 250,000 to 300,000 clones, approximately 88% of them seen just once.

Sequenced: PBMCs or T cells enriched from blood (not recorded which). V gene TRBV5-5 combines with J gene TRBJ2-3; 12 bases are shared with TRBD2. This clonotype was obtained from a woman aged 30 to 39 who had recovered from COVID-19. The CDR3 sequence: CASSFGLAGRPSTDTQYF. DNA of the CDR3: TGTGCCAGCAGCTTCGGACTAGCGGGGCGACCTAGCACAGATACGCAGTATTTT.